Given below is one T cell receptor beta chain in context. Its antigen specificity is not known. A junction boundary mismatches the germline segment, possibly from a read error. Stable Graves' hyperthyroidism was defined as no progression to ophthalmopathy during 18 months of follow-up. Hyperthyroidism patients were newly diagnosed, had a disease duration of under 2 months, and were aged 18 to 65 years. The study excluded patients with uncontrolled infections, other autoimmune diseases, pregnancy or lactation. Diagnoses were based on clinical symptoms, serum thyroxine and TRAb, thyroid ultrasound and orbital computed tomography. PBMCs were separated from roughly 10 ml of fresh peripheral blood using Ficoll-Paque density gradient centrifugation. Total RNA was extracted with Trizol reagent, and quality was checked on an Agilent 2100 Bioanalyzer. The data were taken from a study of T cells in Graves' hyperthyroidism and ophthalmopathy (dated by TCRdb to the late 2010s). Study-wide context: Peripheral blood was collected at initial diagnosis, before any treatment. The study also compared thyroid tissue and blood T-cell repertoires from 6 or 7 Graves' hyperthyroidism patients. The paper describes TCR Vbeta CDR3 sequencing of 120 to 150 peripheral blood samples, made up of about 41 ophthalmopathy patients, over 70 hyperthyroidism patients and 17 progressor patients. The roughly 91 discovery patients were randomly divided into training and test sets at a 7:3 ratio. Prospective prediction of ophthalmopathy was tested in an independent validation cohort consisting of some 20 hyperthyroidism patients and more than 15 patients who later progressed to ophthalmopathy. To identify TCR V-J signatures that set the groups apart, the researchers used a discovery cohort of 90 to 100 patients, made up of some 41 with Graves' ophthalmopathy and some 58 with stable Graves' hyperthyroidism. Following sampling, methimazole starting at 30 mg daily was given to hyperthyroidism patients, and high-dose intravenous methylprednisolone was given to ophthalmopathy patients. Findings and caveats that apply to the study as a whole: In validation, the model predicted progression to ophthalmopathy a median of approximately 6.6 months before onset, with over 55% sensitivity and about 72% specificity. In cross-validation, a model built on a 13 V-J signature told ophthalmopathy apart from stable hyperthyroidism with approximately 90% sensitivity and around 84% specificity, and in testing the same model reached 80%/75%. Most expanded thyroid clonotypes (frequency above 0.001) were also detected in blood, suggesting blood repertoires may reflect thyroid immune responses. Sample size was not statistically predetermined, and blinding of investigators to group allocation was not performed.

TCR beta CDR3 regions were amplified from RNA transcripts. For the first round of RT-PCR on the TCR CDR3, the HTBI primer set was used together with the Qiagen OneStep RT-PCR kit. A second multiplex PCR round built the libraries, followed by size selection and purification. Libraries were sequenced paired-end with 100 bp reads on an Illumina HiSeq2000. The original pipeline was this. SOAPnuke was used to process the raw data, removing reads that contained adapters or uncalled bases, had a mean Phred below 15, or lacked an exact match to the constant primer or identifier. COPE v1.2.5 was used to merge high-quality paired reads, and clonotypes were defined as unique nucleotide sequences. Clonotypes were aligned to IMGT TRBV, TRBD and TRBJ reference segments using MiTCR v1.1. Only V-J combinations with frequency above 0.0001, covering 98% to 99.2% of repertoires, were analysed. A TCS score was defined as the ratio of F50 (clonal expansion) to E x V (chaos), with BLOSUM62-based TCRdist applied between CDR3 peptides within each V-J. Welch's t-statistics and random forest reduced around 550 V-J features to fewer than 15, which were used in a naive Bayes classifier (R e1071). Using fastp trimming at Q25 and MiXCR clonotype assembly, TCRdb reanalyzed the public sequencing data and kept in-frame beta chains. Every entry covers one CDR3 protein and lists the most common genes and DNA from its rows. The V and J calls shown here were made by TCRdb, not taken from the authors' results. Within this sample are around 440,000 distinct CDR3 sequences, with 15% to 18% of them counted one time only. The ten biggest clones cover around 7.7% of the sample.

As encoded in the germline V gene (reference sequence), CDR1 is DFQATT while CDR2 is SNEGSKA. The CDR3 contains 14 residues, cysteine and phenylalanine counted. The retained sequence is limited to the CDR3, 42 bases, with the frame set at the first base. Recombination joined TRBV20-1 with TRBJ1-1, with 8 middle bases fitting TRBD1. The sequencing sample was made of blood. The receptor's source is a woman between 18 and 30 years old with Graves' hyperthyroidism. The DNA sequence is given as TGCAGTGTTAGAGAATCAGGACAGGGTAACGGAGCTTTCTTT. This translates into CSVRESGQGNGAFF.